The 32 T cell receptor beta chains below were found in one sample sequenced in a study of CD8+ T cells in alopecia areata. Extraction and reverse transcription of RNA yielded cDNA as the sequencing template. Profiled with immunoSEQ multiplex PCR; TCRdb holds only in-frame clones, not every one. Of 98,000 or so clones listed, roughly two thirds were seen once; the top ten hold about a sixth. As for treatment: oral pan-JAK inhibitor, 5-10 mg twice daily. The sequencing here drew on CD8+ T cells sorted from blood, taken at week 4, from a patient treated with tofacitinib. These receptors all come from a human donor with alopecia areata.

This chain joins TRBV4-1 and TRBJ1-2; possible D gene TRBD1, 5 bases. The germline V gene encodes CDR1 MGHRA and CDR2 YSYEKL. The CDR3 is 12 residues long. V was trimmed by 5 bases and J by 4 bases, leaving 8 bases between them. As DNA, the CDR3 is TGCGCCAGCAGCATAGGGGTCTATGGCTACACCTTC. It is translated as CASSIGVYGYTF.

A few counts support this clone. This chain uses TRBV7-6 with TRBJ1-1; perhaps TRBD1 as D (6 bases). The CDR3 runs 16 residues. CDR1 is SGHVS, CDR2 FNYEAQ, per germline. Trimming took off 2 bases at V and 1 base at J, with 14 bases between the two ends. The CDR3 region has the DNA TGTGCCAGCAGCTTACTCATAGGGGACACGAACACTGAAGCTTTCTTT. This sequence encodes CASSLLIGDTNTEAFF.

This chain connects TRBV13 to TRBJ2-5, with TRBD1 matching 7 bases. Trimming at V came to 5 bases and at J to 3 bases, leaving 6 bases not matched to a gene. Germline CDR1 reads PRHDT; CDR2 reads FYEKMQ (reference sequence). CDR3 length: 14 amino acids. CDR3 in amino acids: CASSPGTEKETQYF. CDR3 coding DNA: TGTGCCAGCAGCCCCGGGACAGAAAAAGAGACCCAGTACTTC.

V usage is TRBV6-5 and J usage is TRBJ2-1; TRBD2 might be the D (6 bases). The V gene's germline CDR1 is MNHEY and CDR2 SVGAGI. The CDR3 extends over 15 amino acids. Trimming pared 2 bases from V and 8 bases from J, leaving 16 bases between. The chain's CDR3 is CASSYTPEGGDEQFF. Here the CDR3 DNA reads TGTGCCAGCAGTTACACCCCCGAGGGAGGAGATGAGCAGTTCTTC.

This chain links TRBV5-1 with TRBJ2-7; D remains ambiguous. Trimming took 2 bases from V and 2 from J, leaving 8 bases between them. This CDR3 has 13 amino acids. Germline CDR1 and CDR2: SGHRS and YFSETQ. CDR3 in DNA: TGCGCCAGCAGCTTCAGTGGTCCCTACGAGCAGTACTTC. It specifies CASSFSGPYEQYF.

CDR3 sequence: CASRSDSYEQYF. The DNA for the CDR3 is TGTGCCAGCAGGTCGGACAGCTACGAGCAGTACTTC. This chain links TRBV7-9 with TRBJ2-7; perhaps TRBD1 as D (6 bases). V was pared by 6 bases and J by 3 bases, with 9 bases between. The CDR3 totals 12 residues. Germline lookup yields CDR1 SEHNR and CDR2 FQNEAQ (reference sequence).

The rearrangement links TRBV7-9 to TRBJ2-1; TRBD2 matches 12 bases. Germline V gives CDR1 SEHNR, CDR2 FQNEAQ (reference sequence). CDR3 length: 19 amino acids. V lost 3 bases to trimming and J lost 1 base; unmatched junction nucleotides: 10. The CDR3 DNA sequence: TGTGCCAGCAGCTTTTCCCAGGGTGGGACTAGCGGGTCCTACAATGAGCAGTTCTTC. Protein product: CASSFSQGGTSGSYNEQFF.

This clone was observed a handful of times. The J gene is TRBJ1-2, the V gene TRBV7-9; perhaps TRBD1 as D (6 bases). The CDR3 length is 14 residues. Trimming cost V 1 base and J 4 bases, with 10 bases left between them. The germline gives CDR1 SEHNR, CDR2 FQNEAQ (reference sequence). The DNA for the CDR3 is TGTGCCAGCAGCTTAGGGACAGCGGTCTATGGCTACACCTTC. It is translated as CASSLGTAVYGYTF.

The chain links TRBV5-1 to TRBJ2-3; possible D gene TRBD1, 6 bases. Germline assignment: CDR1 SGHRS and CDR2 YFSETQ. The V end was cut by 7 bases, the J end by 0 bases, with 15 bases between. This CDR3 region has 15 residues. The CDR3 sequence: CASEPDRYSTDTQYF. The DNA for the CDR3 is TGCGCCAGCGAACCCGACAGGTATAGCACAGATACGCAGTATTTT. The full variable domain, rest sourced from reference TRBV5-1 and TRBJ2-3, is KAGVTQTPRYLIKTRGQQVTLSCSPISGHRSVSWYQQTPGQGLQFLFEYFSETQRNKGNFPGRFSGRQFSNSRSEMNVSTLELGDSALYLCASEPDRYSTDTQYFGPGTRLTVL.

The V and J genes are TRBV29-1 and TRBJ1-1; maybe TRBD1 (6 bases). V lost 3 bases and J 4 bases, leaving 15 bases between the germline ends. The CDR3 has 14 amino acids. CDR1 is SQVTM, CDR2 ANQGSEA, per germline. In DNA form, the CDR3 reads TGCAGCGTTGATACGAATTTCAGGGGCACTGAAGCTTTCTTT. Its translation: CSVDTNFRGTEAFF.

This chain joins TRBV4-3 and TRBJ2-7; 8 nucleotides agree with TRBD2. With V trimmed by 4 bases and J by 2 bases, 13 bases remained unmatched. Germline CDR1 and CDR2: LGHNA and YSLEER. The CDR3 runs 17 residues. The CDR3 is CASSPAGEAGGPYEQYF. The DNA of the CDR3 is TGCGCCAGCAGCCCGGCGGGGGAGGCGGGAGGCCCCTACGAGCAGTACTTC.

This chain joins TRBV6-5 and TRBJ2-7; the D gene is possibly TRBD1 (6 bases). The CDR3 has 15 residues. Germline CDR1 and CDR2: MNHEY and SVGAGI. Trimming removed 4 bases from V and 2 bases from J, with 15 bases in between. CDR3 loop: CASSSRTGSAYEQYF. CDR3 nucleotide sequence: TGTGCCAGCAGTTCCCGAACAGGGTCAGCCTACGAGCAGTACTTC.

The chain uses TRBV5-1 and TRBJ2-2; tentative D call: TRBD2 (5 bases). V was pared by 4 bases and J by 5 bases, with 15 bases between. In germline, CDR1 is SGHRS, CDR2 YFSETQ. CDR3 length equals 15 residues. The CDR3 loop is CASSDGRRGTGELFF. The CDR3 DNA sequence: TGCGCCAGCAGCGACGGACGCCGGGGAACCGGGGAGCTGTTTTTT.

This clone was detected once. The V gene is TRBV5-1, the J gene TRBJ1-1; D is ambiguous. Germline V lookup: CDR1 SGHRS, CDR2 YFSETQ. The CDR3 runs 14 residues. V lost 1 base and J 4 bases, leaving 11 bases between the germline ends. CDR3 coding DNA: TGCGCCAGCAGCTTGTCCGGGTTGGGCACTGAAGCTTTCTTT. Protein sequence: CASSLSGLGTEAFF.

The J gene is TRBJ2-5, the V gene TRBV7-9; D possibly corresponds to TRBD1 (6 bases). The CDR3 length is 13 residues. Germline CDR1 is SEHNR and CDR2 is FQNEAQ (reference sequence). V lost 5 bases and J 5 bases, leaving 12 bases between the germline ends. The CDR3 DNA sequence: TGTGCCAGCAGCCTCCGGGACACGGAGACCCAGTACTTC. Translation: CASSLRDTETQYF.

This clone has a single count. The rearrangement joins TRBV27 to TRBJ1-5; 7 nucleotides match TRBD1. The CDR3 is made up of 14 amino acids. Germline assignment: CDR1 MNHEY and CDR2 SMNVEV (reference sequence). The ends lost 5 bases at V and 2 bases at J; junction bases unmatched: 3. The CDR3: CASSPGTGNQPQHF. For the CDR3, the DNA is TGTGCCAGCAGTCCCGGGACAGGCAATCAGCCCCAGCATTTT.

The gene calls are TRBV7-8 and TRBJ2-1; D perhaps matches TRBD2 (7 bases). CDR1 is SGHVS, CDR2 FQNEAQ, per germline. The CDR3 has 15 amino acids. Deletions cut 2 bases from V and 4 bases from J, with 12 bases between. The DNA of the CDR3 is TGTGCCAGCAGCTTAAGCGGGACAATATACAATGAGCAGTTCTTC. It encodes CASSLSGTIYNEQFF.

The chain joins TRBV30 to TRBJ1-1, with D perhaps TRBD1 (6 bases). Trimming took off 0 bases at V and 4 bases at J, with 12 bases between the two ends. Germline V lookup: CDR1 GTSNPN, CDR2 SVGIG (reference sequence). This CDR3 comprises 14 residues. CDR3 coding DNA: TGTGCCTGGAGTGTATCAGGGGCGGGCACTGAAGCTTTCTTT. Residues: CAWSVSGAGTEAFF.

The V call is TRBV11-2, the J call TRBJ2-1, with 10 bases that match TRBD2. The CDR3 has 15 amino acids. Germline trimming cut 1 base from V and 7 bases from J; bases unmatched to any gene: 4. CDR1 is SGHAT, CDR2 FQNNGV, per germline. Here the CDR3 DNA reads TGTGCCAGCAGCTTAGGGCTAGCGGGAGTTAATGAGCAGTTCTTC. Translated, it gives CASSLGLAGVNEQFF.

This clone was seen a few times. The chain is built from TRBV29-1 and TRBJ2-5; either TRBD1 or TRBD2 may fit D (5 bases each). With 6 bases removed from V and 4 bases from J, the gap between germline ends came to 24 bases. CDR1 is SQVTM, CDR2 ANQGSEA, per germline. The CDR3 has 16 residues. CDR3 region: CSVELVGDGRVETQYF. CDR3 DNA: TGCAGCGTAGAGTTGGTAGGGGACGGTAGGGTAGAGACCCAGTACTTC.

V usage is TRBV29-1 and J usage is TRBJ2-3, with D possibly matching TRBD1 (6 bases). V was trimmed by 5 bases and J by 2 bases, leaving 14 bases between them. This CDR3 has 14 residues. Germline CDR1 is SQVTM and CDR2 is ANQGSEA. DNA of the CDR3: TGCAGCGTTACCCCAGGGGACGACACAGATACGCAGTATTTT. Its translation is CSVTPGDDTDTQYF.

This clone was observed a handful of times. J is TRBJ2-1 and V is TRBV5-4, with 9 bases aligning to TRBD2. V shed 5 bases, J shed 3 bases, and the junction held 6 bases outside the gene matches. This CDR3 is 15 amino acids long. Germline CDR1 is SGHNT and CDR2 is YYREEE (reference sequence). This CDR3 reads CASRLSGGIYNEQFF. DNA for the CDR3: TGTGCCAGCAGACTAAGCGGGGGGATCTACAATGAGCAGTTCTTC.

This clone has just a few counts. The chain carries TRBV27 and TRBJ1-1; unclear D gene. There are 13 residues in the CDR3. The V gene's germline CDR1 is MNHEY and CDR2 SMNVEV (reference sequence). The germline V and J ends were trimmed by 2 bases and 1 base, with 5 bases remaining between them. The CDR3 spells CASSLDKNTEAFF. The CDR3 region has the DNA TGTGCCAGCAGTTTAGACAAGAACACTGAAGCTTTCTTT.

This sequence joins TRBV29-1 and TRBJ2-5, with D perhaps TRBD2 (7 bases). The V end was cut by 4 bases, the J end by 3 bases, with 18 bases between. The length of the CDR3 is 15 residues. Germline CDR1 reads SQVTM; CDR2 reads ANQGSEA. The DNA for the CDR3 is TGCAGCGTTGTAGGTTCGGCGGGGGCAGAAGAGACCCAGTACTTC. This translates into CSVVGSAGAEETQYF.

This rearrangement joins TRBV7-6 to TRBJ1-2; maybe TRBD1 (5 bases). The ends were cut back, 4 bases at V and 7 bases at J, with 19 bases in the middle. This CDR3 contains 15 residues. The germline V gene has CDR1 SGHVS and CDR2 FNYEAQ. DNA of the CDR3: TGTGCCAGCAGCTACATCGTGGGGGATAGCGGTGGCTACACCTTC. Its translation: CASSYIVGDSGGYTF.

This chain links TRBV1 with TRBJ2-7. TRBV1 is termed a pseudogene. The CDR3 has 13 amino acids. CDR3 in DNA: TGCACCAGCAGCCTCCCGGCAGTCTACGAGCAGTACTTC. Protein sequence: CTSSLPAVYEQYF.

This clone was counted only a few times. The rearrangement links TRBV29-1 to TRBJ2-5; the match to TRBD1 covers 7 bases. With 0 bases clipped from V and 8 bases from J, the junction kept 6 bases outside the gene matches. The CDR3 spans 13 residues. Germline lookup yields CDR1 SQVTM and CDR2 ANQGSEA. The CDR3 region is CSVEDGTAQTQYF. CDR3 sequence (DNA): TGCAGCGTTGAAGACGGGACAGCACAAACCCAGTACTTC.

The V gene is TRBV29-1, the J gene TRBJ2-1; 8 nucleotides line up with TRBD2. Unmatched junction bases numbered 5, after V lost 3 bases and J lost 4 bases. This CDR3 is 14 amino acids long. CDR1 SQVTM and CDR2 ANQGSEA come from the germline V gene. For the CDR3, the DNA is TGCAGCGTTGACCCACTAGCGGCATACAATGAGCAGTTCTTC. Amino acids: CSVDPLAAYNEQFF.

This clone was found a few times. This chain joins TRBV29-1 and TRBJ2-3, with D possibly TRBD2 on 6 matching bases. The ends were cut back, 4 bases at V and 0 bases at J, with 11 bases in the middle. The CDR3 runs 14 residues. Germline V gene sequence: CDR1 SQVTM, CDR2 ANQGSEA. In nucleotides, the CDR3 is TGCAGCGTTGGCGGGGCTCCTAGCACAGATACGCAGTATTTT. It encodes CSVGGAPSTDTQYF.

The chain couples TRBV15 to TRBJ2-5; D remains ambiguous. The ends were cut back, 0 bases at V and 7 bases at J, with 15 bases in the middle. Germline V CDR1 and CDR2: LNHNV, YYDKDF (reference sequence). The CDR3 runs to 15 residues. CDR3 sequence (DNA): TGTGCCACCAGCAGAGATTTGGGTTCATCAGGGACCCAGTACTTC. Amino acids: CATSRDLGSSGTQYF.

This chain connects TRBV7-3 to TRBJ2-5; possible D gene TRBD1, 6 bases. V dropped 1 base and J dropped 0 bases, with 18 bases sitting between them. Germline CDR1 is SGHTA and CDR2 is FQGTGA. The CDR3 length is 18 residues. The CDR3 nucleotides read TGTGCCAGCAGCTTAAGTGGTGGGGGCACAGGGAACCAAGAGACCCAGTACTTC. The encoded protein is CASSLSGGGTGNQETQYF. The whole variable domain, remainder taken from reference TRBV7-3 and TRBJ2-5, is GAGVSQTPSNKVTEKGKYVELRCDPISGHTALYWYRQSLGQGPEFLIYFQGTGAADDSGLPNDRFFAVRPEGSVSTLKIQRTERGDSAVYLCASSLSGGGTGNQETQYFGPGTRLLVL.

For the CDR3, the DNA is TGTGCCAGCAGCCCCTTTGGGGAGACCCAGTACTTC. Its protein is CASSPFGETQYF. This chain uses TRBV5-6 with TRBJ2-5; D uncertain. The V end lost 4 bases, the J end lost 5 bases, and 9 bases lay between the germline ends. The CDR3 sequence is 12 residues long. Germline V CDR1 and CDR2: SGHDT, YYEEEE.